This T cell receptor (beta chain) derives from a study of T cell responses to AZD1222 COVID-19 vaccine. Trimming left V 4 bases short and J 0 bases short, with 6 bases between. The CDR3 is made up of 13 amino acids. CDR1 is SNHLY, CDR2 FYNNEI, per germline. Profiled with immunoSEQ multiplex PCR; TCRdb holds only in-frame clones, not every one. Of approximately 110,000 clones listed, approximately 89% are singletons. About this clone: Its antigen is not identified.

General observations from the study: Only six individuals given AZD1222 were seropositive at baseline. Reportedly, nearly half the spike-specific TCRs target unmutated variant regions. Scientists sampled the repertoires only once the peak T cell response had passed.

This receptor was identified in an adult who received the AZD1222 COVID-19 vaccine. The chain combines TRBV2 with TRBJ1-1, with D perhaps matching TRBD1 (5 bases). The specimen was peripheral blood, collected 28 days after the second AZD1222 dose. This CDR3 reads CASSGGLNTEAFF. DNA for the CDR3: TGTGCCAGCAGTGGGGGACTGAACACTGAAGCTTTCTTT.